The subject of this entry is one TCR beta chain. Its antigen remains unknown. This sample was included in a study of cytomegalovirus exposure and HLA in healthy donors. Points from the study as a whole: Researchers reported in a later analysis that a missense DCLRE1C variant was tied to TCR beta V- and J-gene trimming.

The PCR ran on 60 Vbeta and 13 Jbeta primers. The data were produced by immunoSEQ multiplex PCR, yet TCRdb's version contains in-frame clones alone and is incomplete. The sample consists of about 160,000 clones, roughly 85% of them appearing once. V lost 11 bases, J lost 8 bases, and 21 bases lay in between. This CDR3 has 14 residues. Germline CDR1 and CDR2: MNHNS and SASEGT. This TCR was sampled from a boy aged 2 to 10 in good health and CMV-seronegative. The sequenced sample was PBMCs. V usage is TRBV6-1 and J usage is TRBJ1-4; D might be TRBD1 (5 bases). CDR3 in amino acids: CASREGPLAEKLFF. CDR3 sequence (DNA): TGTGCCTCCCGGGAGGGACCCTTAGCAGAAAAACTGTTTTTT.